Sequencing of this T cell receptor beta chain was carried out in a study of T cells in Graves' hyperthyroidism and ophthalmopathy (dated by TCRdb to the late 2010s). In the study overall: Peripheral blood samples were taken at initial diagnosis, before any treatment was given. After blood sampling, hyperthyroidism patients were treated with methimazole at a starting dose of 30 mg daily, and ophthalmopathy patients were treated with high-dose intravenous methylprednisolone. TCR V-J signatures able to tell the groups apart were searched for in a discovery cohort of 95 to 100 patients, of whom 43 had Graves' ophthalmopathy and roughly 57 had stable Graves' hyperthyroidism. In addition, the study compared T-cell repertoires in thyroid tissue and in blood from about 6 Graves' hyperthyroidism patients. Prospective prediction of ophthalmopathy was tested in an independent validation cohort consisting of under 20 hyperthyroidism patients and more than 15 patients who later progressed to ophthalmopathy. The approximately 90 discovery patients were randomly split 7:3 into training and test sets. According to the paper, TCR Vbeta CDR3 sequencing was carried out on 135 peripheral blood samples, which came from 40 to 45 ophthalmopathy, 70 to 80 hyperthyroidism and 17 progressor patients. What the work shows at the level of the full study, not this receptor alone: A model built on a 13 V-J signature distinguished ophthalmopathy from stable hyperthyroidism, reaching about 89% sensitivity and 81.08% specificity in cross-validation and 80%/75% in testing. Most expanded thyroid clonotypes (frequency above 0.001) were also detected in blood, suggesting blood repertoires may reflect thyroid immune responses. Sample size was not statistically predetermined, and blinding of investigators to group allocation was not performed. In validation, progression to ophthalmopathy was predicted by the model with approximately 67% sensitivity and around 75% specificity, a median of approximately 6.5 months before onset.

In this sample, this clonotype turned up many times. Its antigen is currently not known. No much larger clonotype is one base removed from it; base qualities were not supplied. TCR beta CDR3 regions were amplified from RNA transcripts. A first-round RT-PCR of the TCR CDR3 used the HTBI primer set with the Qiagen OneStep RT-PCR kit. A second multiplex PCR round built the libraries, followed by size selection and purification. Libraries were sequenced paired-end with 100 bp reads on an Illumina HiSeq2000. The original pipeline was this. SOAPnuke was used to process the raw data, with reads discarded if the reads contained adapters or uncalled bases, had a mean Phred below 15, or lacked an exact constant-primer or identifier match. COPE v1.2.5 was used to merge high-quality paired reads, and clonotypes were defined as unique nucleotide sequences. MiTCR v1.1 was used to align clonotypes to the IMGT TRBV, TRBD and TRBJ reference segments. Only V-J combinations with frequency above 0.0001, covering about 99% of repertoires, were analysed. A TCS score was defined as the ratio of F50 (clonal expansion) to E x V (chaos), with BLOSUM62-based TCRdist applied between CDR3 peptides within each V-J. Welch's t-statistics and random forest reduced 514 V-J features to roughly 13, which were used in a naive Bayes classifier (R e1071). The Morisita-Horn index was used to measure how similar the thyroid and blood repertoires were. The raw public data were reprocessed by TCRdb itself: fastp quality trimming at Q25, MiXCR clonotype calling, in-frame beta chains only. Each CDR3 protein appears once, grouped with its most common genes and DNA. TCRdb's processing, not the study's, gives the V and J calls here. This sample comprises around 800,000 distinct CDR3 sequences, 38% of them detected only once. 7% to 10% of the sample lies in the top ten.

Stable Graves' hyperthyroidism was defined as no progression to ophthalmopathy during 18 months of follow-up. The hyperthyroidism patients were between 18 and 65 years old and newly diagnosed, with a disease duration of less than 2 months. Exclusion was applied to patients with uncontrolled infections, other autoimmune diseases, pregnancy or lactation. Diagnoses were established on the basis of clinical symptoms, serum thyroxine and TRAb, thyroid ultrasound, and orbital computed tomography. PBMCs were separated from about 10 ml of fresh peripheral blood using Ficoll-Paque density gradient centrifugation. Total RNA was extracted using Trizol reagent, and RNA quality was assessed on an Agilent 2100 Bioanalyzer. What was sequenced was blood. The receptor was isolated from a man aged 18 to 30 with Graves' hyperthyroidism.

The nucleotides read TGTGCCAGCAGCTTGCACAGAACCACTGAAGCTTTCTTT. This yields the protein CASSLHRTTEAFF. The chain joins TRBV7-2 to TRBJ1-1; the D gene remains uncertain. The germline V gene gives CDR1 as SGHTA and CDR2 as FQGNSA. From the cysteine up to the phenylalanine, the CDR3 has a length of 13 residues. Only the CDR3 part of the read is kept: 39 bases, read in frame from the first base. The germline ends are 9 bases apart after V is trimmed by 3 bases and J by 4 bases.